This paragraph covers one TCR beta chain sequence. The entry originates in a study of blood T cell repertoires in COVID-19. About the research overall: Samples representing acute and convalescent COVID-19 were sourced from the United States, Italy and Spain. In each case, the material was cDNA or gDNA derived from T cells, B-cell-depleted T cells, or PBMCs.

The V gene lost 4 bases and the J gene lost 2 bases, with 12 bases spanning the gap. CDR1 is MDHEN and CDR2 is SYDVKM in the germline V gene. The CDR3 totals 15 residues. Assay: immunoSEQ multiplex PCR; the TCRdb copy retains only in-frame clones and omits some. This table has 290,000 or so clones, approximately 89% appearing once. The sequence was collected from a woman aged 25 to 39 with COVID-19, enrolled during active disease. This chain joins TRBV28 and TRBJ1-5, with D possibly matching TRBD1 (6 bases). Sequenced sample: peripheral blood. The CDR3, as DNA: TGTGCCAGCAGTTCTCTGAGGACAGGCAATCAGCCCCAGCATTTT. It translates to CASSSLRTGNQPQHF.